Presented here are 28 T cell receptor beta chains from one specimen sequenced in a study of blood T cells in healthy people across ages. Through a sample-barcoded 5' primer and a J-beta primer mix, a second PCR was run for roughly 6 to 11 cycles. Each CDR3 protein gets one entry after TCRdb re-called the 5' RACE reads with MiXCR. The sample has 2 million or so distinct CDR3 sequences; 40% to 55% are singletons. Sequences were obtained from blood. The source is a woman in her 40s in good health.

This chain joins TRBV7-2 and TRBJ2-3; no clear D gene. Germline V gene data show CDR1 as SGHTA and CDR2 as FQGNSA. Trimming cost V 5 bases and J 0 bases, with 15 bases left between them. CDR3 length: 16 residues. CDR3 region: CASSQVAGTSTDTQYF. CDR3 in DNA: TGTGCCAGCAGCCAGGTCGCCGGCACTAGCACAGATACGCAGTATTTT.

V is TRBV6-2 or TRBV6-3 and J is TRBJ2-7; D may be TRBD1 (6 bases). The CDR3 loop spans 14 amino acids. CDR1 is MNHEY, CDR2 SVGEGT, per germline. Trimming took 0 bases from V and 6 from J, leaving 12 bases between them. DNA for the CDR3: TGTGCCAGCAGTTACTCAGACAGGTATAGCGAGCAGTACTTC. This codes for CASSYSDRYSEQYF.

In regard to this clonotype: One junction end disagrees with the germline gene, perhaps due to a read error. The chain employs TRBV20-1 and TRBJ1-6; D gene unclear. Germline V gene sequence: CDR1 DFQATT, CDR2 SNEGSKA (reference sequence). CDR3 length: 15 amino acids. CDR3 nucleotide sequence: TGCAGTGCTAGTCCAGTTCTGAGCTATAGTTCACCCCTCCACTTT. Amino acids: CSASPVLSYSSPLHF.

The rearrangement links TRBV7-2 to TRBJ2-5; 8 nucleotides align to TRBD2. Matching the DNA end better, TRBJ2-1 makes the J call doubtful. CDR1 SGHTA and CDR2 FQGNSA come from the germline V gene. The CDR3 contains 15 residues. The CDR3 reads CASSLTGGRRETQFF. The CDR3 DNA follows: TGTGCCAGCAGCTTGACGGGGGGGCGGCGAGAGACCCAGTTCTTC.

This chain connects TRBV7-8 to TRBJ1-2, with D unresolved. Trimming pared 1 base from V and 7 bases from J, leaving 13 bases between. Germline V gene lookup returns CDR1 SGHVS and CDR2 FQNEAQ. The CDR3 consists of 14 residues. The chain's CDR3 is CASSLGNGSPGYTF. The CDR3 bases are TGTGCCAGCAGCTTAGGAAACGGGTCGCCTGGCTACACCTTC.

There are a few counts of this clonotype. This chain's CDR3 is CASSDARGTDTQYF. The CDR3 nucleotides are TGTGCCAGCAGTGACGCCCGGGGAACAGATACGCAGTATTTT. The chain links TRBV6-5 to TRBJ2-3; D is possibly TRBD2 (5 bases). This CDR3 has 14 residues. V shed 5 bases and J shed 3 bases, with 12 bases lying between them. Germline lookup yields CDR1 MNHEY and CDR2 SVGAGI.

This clonotype was detected ten times or more. V usage is TRBV20-1 and J usage is TRBJ2-1; 11 bases map to TRBD2. The length of the CDR3 is 17 residues. The V gene's germline CDR1 is DFQATT and CDR2 SNEGSKA (reference sequence). V shed 0 bases and J 4 bases; nucleotides not matched to a gene: 8. The CDR3 protein is CSAREQVAGGIYNEQFF. The CDR3 DNA reads TGCAGTGCTAGAGAACAAGTAGCGGGGGGGATATACAATGAGCAGTTCTTC.

The genes are TRBV29-1 and TRBJ2-1; 9 bases line up with TRBD1. Germline CDR1 and CDR2: SQVTM and ANQGSEA. The CDR3 runs 12 residues. V shed 4 bases, J shed 10 bases, and the junction held 5 bases outside the gene matches. This CDR3 reads CSVGGQGREQFF. In DNA, the CDR3 is TGCAGCGTTGGGGGACAGGGTCGGGAGCAGTTCTTC.

The V call is TRBV7-9, the J call TRBJ2-3; 8 positions agree with TRBD1. The length of the CDR3 is 16 residues. Germline CDR1 is SEHNR and CDR2 is FQNEAQ (reference sequence). The J segment lost 2 bases and the V segment lost 4 bases, leaving 8 bases of the junction unmatched. The CDR3 coding sequence is TGTGCCAGCAGCTCCATCGACAGGGGTGTCACAGATACGCAGTATTTT. Protein sequence: CASSSIDRGVTDTQYF.

V and J are TRBV7-9 and TRBJ2-7; perhaps TRBD1 as D (5 bases). Germline V gives CDR1 SEHNR, CDR2 FQNEAQ (reference sequence). CDR3 length: 13 residues. Trimming removed 5 bases at V and 6 bases at J, with 14 bases between. The CDR3 sequence: CASSTQGSLEQYF. For the CDR3, the DNA is TGTGCCAGCAGCACGCAGGGTTCCCTCGAGCAGTACTTC.

The chain joins TRBV6-5 to TRBJ1-6; 7 bases map to TRBD1. There are 14 residues in the CDR3. CDR1 is MNHEY and CDR2 is SVGAGI in the germline V gene. After removal of 6 bases from V and 7 bases from J, the junction contained 6 bases not matched to a gene. The CDR3 protein is CASSHGQANSPLHF. The CDR3 DNA follows: TGTGCCAGCAGCCACGGACAGGCCAATTCACCCCTCCACTTT.

The V and J genes are TRBV6-1 and TRBJ2-5; D unclear. The J call is in doubt because the DNA end fits TRBJ2-7 better. The CDR3 has 15 residues. Germline V gene data show CDR1 as MNHNS and CDR2 as SASEGT. CDR3 region: CASSQVAPFLNEQYF. CDR3 DNA: TGTGCCAGCAGTCAAGTAGCCCCATTTCTCAACGAGCAGTACTTC.

The chain couples TRBV5-4 to TRBJ2-1; 10 bases agree with TRBD2. V lost 5 bases, J lost 4 bases, and 6 bases stayed unmatched. Germline V gene sequence: CDR1 SGHNT, CDR2 YYREEE (reference sequence). This CDR3 has 15 residues. The CDR3 DNA follows: TGTGCCAGCAGAATAGCGGGGGGCGGTTACAATGAGCAGTTCTTC. Its translation: CASRIAGGGYNEQFF.

This chain links TRBV24-1 with TRBJ2-4, with 8 bases that match TRBD1. Looked up from germline, CDR1 is KGHDR and CDR2 is SFDVKD. With 7 bases clipped from V and 7 bases from J, the junction kept 2 bases outside the gene matches. The CDR3 is 12 residues long. The CDR3 reads CATSRQGNIQYF. The DNA of the CDR3 is TGTGCCACCAGCCGACAGGGGAACATTCAGTACTTC.

This clonotype showed up just once. This may stem from a read error, because a much larger clone lies one nucleotide away. V gene TRBV4-3 combines with J gene TRBJ2-5; a possible D gene is TRBD2 (5 bases). CDR1 LGHNA and CDR2 YSLEER come from the germline V gene. There are 15 residues in the CDR3. Trimming took off 0 bases at V and 4 bases at J, with 12 bases between the two ends. Here the CDR3 reads CASSQERAYRETQYF. CDR3 in DNA: TGCGCCAGCAGCCAAGAGAGGGCTTACCGAGAGACCCAGTACTTC.

This chain links TRBV6-2 or TRBV6-3 with TRBJ2-6, with D tentatively TRBD2 (7 bases). Germline V gene data show CDR1 as MNHEY and CDR2 as SVGEGT. The CDR3 sequence is 16 residues long. Trimming shortened V by 8 bases and J by 2 bases, and 16 bases separated the two germline ends. CDR3 loop: CASGDMGGPGANVLTF. Here the CDR3 DNA reads TGTGCCAGCGGGGATATGGGGGGGCCTGGGGCCAACGTCCTGACTTTC.

This clonotype was found a few times. The chain employs TRBV5-1 and TRBJ2-5; TRBD1 agrees at 9 bases. V shed 5 bases, J shed 5 bases, and the junction held 10 bases outside the gene matches. Germline V gives CDR1 SGHRS, CDR2 YFSETQ. This CDR3 contains 15 residues. The CDR3 is CASRLSQGAGETQYF. In DNA form, the CDR3 reads TGCGCCAGCAGACTGTCACAGGGGGCAGGGGAGACCCAGTACTTC.

Turning to this clonotype: One end of the junction varies from germline; a read error may be responsible. V usage is TRBV7-8 and J usage is TRBJ2-3; no clear D gene. Per germline, CDR1 SGHVS and CDR2 FQNEAQ. The CDR3 is 15 amino acids. CDR3 coding DNA: TGTGTCAGCAGCACACGGGCGCCCTTCGGAGATACGCAGTATTTT. Translating it yields CVSSTRAPFGDTQYF. The whole variable domain, filled in from reference TRBV7-8 and TRBJ2-3, reads GAGVSQSPRYKVAKRGQDVALRCDPISGHVSLFWYQQALGQGPEFLTYFQNEAQLDKSGLPSDRFFAERPEGSVSTLKIQRTQQEDSAVYLCVSSTRAPFGDTQYFGPGTRLTVL.

CDR3 region: CASSQDWASQGETQYF. In DNA, the CDR3 is TGCGCCAGCAGCCAAGATTGGGCCAGCCAAGGAGAGACCCAGTACTTC. V gene TRBV4-1 combines with J gene TRBJ2-5; D uncertain. The CDR3 consists of 16 residues. Between the trimmed V and J ends, which lost 0 bases and 4 bases, there was a span of 15 bases. Germline CDR1 reads MGHRA; CDR2 reads YSYEKL.

This clonotype has more than one count but fewer than ten. The V and J genes are TRBV10-3 and TRBJ2-7; 7 bases fit TRBD1. The CDR3 sequence is 15 residues long. Germline V gives CDR1 ENHRY, CDR2 SYGVKD. V was clipped by 9 bases and J by 2 bases; unmatched bases: 13. The CDR3 loop reads CAISDRDSLTYEQYF. Here the CDR3 DNA reads TGTGCCATAAGCGACAGGGACAGCCTCACCTACGAGCAGTACTTC.

V and J are TRBV2 and TRBJ2-3; D uncertain. Trimming pared 4 bases from V and 0 bases from J, leaving 11 bases between. The CDR3 is 15 residues long. Germline V gives CDR1 SNHLY, CDR2 FYNNEI. The CDR3 coding sequence is TGTGCCAGCAGTGGTATTACTACTAGCACAGATACGCAGTATTTT. It codes for CASSGITTSTDTQYF. Full variable domain (remainder filled in from reference TRBV2 and TRBJ2-3): EPEVTQTPSHQVTQMGQEVILRCVPISNHLYFYWYRQILGQKVEFLVSFYNNEISEKSEIFDDQFSVERPDGSNFTLKIRSTKLEDSAMYFCASSGITTSTDTQYFGPGTRLTVL.

The chain joins TRBV6-2 or TRBV6-3 to TRBJ2-5; the match to TRBD1 covers 8 bases. J lost 3 bases, V lost 8 bases, and 5 bases had no gene match. The germline V gene has CDR1 MNHEY and CDR2 SVGEGT. This CDR3 has 13 residues. The CDR3 loop is CASADRGEETQYF. In DNA, the CDR3 is TGTGCCAGCGCTGACAGGGGAGAAGAGACCCAGTACTTC.

This clonotype was seen only once. This chain links TRBV20-1 with TRBJ1-5, with a weak D call TRBD1 (6 bases). V lost 2 bases and J 7 bases, leaving 15 bases between the germline ends. The germline V gene encodes CDR1 DFQATT and CDR2 SNEGSKA (reference sequence). The CDR3 has 14 residues. DNA of the CDR3: TGCAGTGCTAGAACAGGGATGGGACTGCAGCCCCAGCATTTT. It yields the protein CSARTGMGLQPQHF.

CDR3 loop: CASSLVAGEYEQYF. As DNA, the CDR3 is TGTGCCAGCAGCTTAGTAGCAGGGGAGTACGAGCAGTACTTC. The V gene is TRBV7-2, the J gene TRBJ2-7, with D tentatively TRBD1 (6 bases). The CDR3 consists of 14 residues. Germline CDR1 SGHTA, CDR2 FQGNSA. Trimming removed 1 base at V and 4 bases at J, with 11 bases between.

This clonotype occurred a few times. This chain uses TRBV20-1 with TRBJ1-5, with 7 positions matching TRBD1. J was trimmed by 7 bases and V by 0 bases; bases with no gene match: 9. This CDR3 region has 15 residues. Germline-derived CDR1 and CDR2 are DFQATT and SNEGSKA (reference sequence). CDR3 in amino acids: CSARDYGTAGQPQHF. CDR3 nucleotides: TGCAGTGCTAGAGATTATGGGACAGCGGGGCAGCCCCAGCATTTT.

CDR3 DNA sequence: TGTGCCACCAGTTCCACGCCGGGGACAGGGGACTCTGGGGCCAACGTCCTGACTTTC. Its translation is CATSSTPGTGDSGANVLTF. The chain has TRBV24-1 and TRBJ2-6; TRBD1 matches 10 bases. V dropped 6 bases and J dropped 0; count of bases not matched to a gene: 10. This CDR3 contains 19 residues. Germline V gene lookup returns CDR1 KGHDR and CDR2 SFDVKD.

The V and J genes are TRBV3-1 and TRBJ2-3; D possibly corresponds to TRBD1 (6 bases). V lost 4 bases, J lost 4 bases, and 21 bases lay in between. The CDR3 is 17 amino acids. Germline CDR1 and CDR2: LGHDT and YNNKEL (reference sequence). The CDR3 DNA reads as TGTGCCAGCAGCCCTACTCGGGGACAAACGAGCGCAGATACGCAGTATTTT. This encodes CASSPTRGQTSADTQYF.

This clonotype has a handful of counts. The V and J genes are TRBV5-1 and TRBJ1-2; D unclear. The CDR3 extends over 14 amino acids. V lost 0 bases and J lost 4, with 10 bases in between. From germline, CDR1 is SGHRS and CDR2 YFSETQ. CDR3 protein: CASSLESDTYGYTF. Here the CDR3 DNA reads TGCGCCAGCAGCTTGGAATCCGACACCTATGGCTACACCTTC.